The 4 T cell receptor beta chains listed next were all sequenced from one sample in a study of control samples from healthy donors and cancer patients. Measured with immunoSEQ multiplex PCR; TCRdb has only the in-frame clones, and not every one. The sample has some 76,000 clones; about nine tenths are singletons. The sequenced sample consisted of PBMCs. All receptors come from a man between 60 and 75 years old with lung cancer.

The CDR3 DNA follows: TGTGCCAGCAGCTTAGAGGGTCTCGCAGATACGCAGTATTTT. The encoded protein is CASSLEGLADTQYF. The chain couples TRBV7-7 to TRBJ2-3, with D unclear. V was clipped by 1 base and J by 4 bases, with 9 bases between them. Germline V gene sequence: CDR1 SSHAT, CDR2 FNYEAQ (reference sequence). The CDR3 consists of 14 residues.

The V call is TRBV5-1, the J call TRBJ2-5; 9 bases align to TRBD1. The CDR3 has 15 amino acids. Germline trimming cut 2 bases from V and 5 bases from J; bases unmatched to any gene: 7. Germline CDR1 and CDR2: SGHRS and YFSETQ. CDR3 DNA: TGCGCCAGCAGCTTAACGGGACAGGGTGCGGAGACCCAGTACTTC. It translates to CASSLTGQGAETQYF.

The genes are TRBV15 and TRBJ1-3, with D unclear. This CDR3 is 16 amino acids long. Between the trimmed V and J ends, which lost 0 bases and 0 bases, there was a span of 9 bases. Germline CDR1 and CDR2: LNHNV and YYDKDF (reference sequence). CDR3 nucleotides: TGTGCCACCAGCAGAGATAGAGAAAGCTCTGGAAACACCATATATTTT. Encoded protein: CATSRDRESSGNTIYF. Complete variable domain (other parts from reference TRBV15 and TRBJ1-3): DAMVIQNPRYQVTQFGKPVTLSCSQTLNHNVMYWYQQKSSQAPKLLFHYYDKDFNNEADTPDNFQSRRPNTSFCFLDIRSPGLGDTAMYLCATSRDRESSGNTIYFGEGSWLTVV.

V usage is TRBV7-9 and J usage is TRBJ1-1; 8 positions match TRBD1. The CDR3 has 16 amino acids. The V and J ends lost 5 bases and 6 bases, in that order; junction bases with no gene match: 14. In germline, CDR1 is SEHNR, CDR2 FQNEAQ (reference sequence). The CDR3 nucleotides read TGTGCCAGCAGCACCCGTCCCATACAGGGGGTCGCTGAAGCTTTCTTT. It yields the protein CASSTRPIQGVAEAFF.